Below, 24 T cell receptor beta chains from the same sample are listed, as sequenced in a study of cytomegalovirus exposure and HLA in healthy donors. Both 60 Vbeta primers and 13 Jbeta primers went into the PCR. Clones were sequenced by immunoSEQ multiplex PCR, and TCRdb holds only the in-frame ones, with some missing. In the table there are approximately 130,000 clones, approximately 80% of which are singletons. Input material: PBMCs. Receptor source: a boy between 2 and 10 years old in good health and CMV-seronegative.

This clone was seen a handful of times. The chain carries TRBV27 and TRBJ1-1, with TRBD1 matching over 8 bases. Germline CDR1 and CDR2: MNHEY and SMNVEV (reference sequence). The CDR3 is 13 residues long. V gave up 5 bases and J gave up 5 bases; unmatched junction bases: 4. The CDR3 bases are TGTGCCAGCAGTCGACAGGGGTGGACTGAAGCTTTCTTT. This translates into CASSRQGWTEAFF.

The chain uses TRBV19 and TRBJ2-4; D might be TRBD2 (5 bases). The CDR3 runs to 17 residues. From germline, CDR1 is LNHDA and CDR2 SQIVND (reference sequence). Deletions cut 5 bases from V and 0 bases from J, with 17 bases between. CDR3 sequence: CASSPWERAVAKNIQYF. The CDR3 DNA reads as TGTGCCAGTAGTCCGTGGGAGAGGGCCGTAGCCAAAAACATTCAGTACTTC.

This clone was detected once. The chain employs TRBV5-4 and TRBJ2-3, with D possibly TRBD1 on 6 matching bases. CDR1 and CDR2 (germline): SGHNT, YYREEE (reference sequence). Trimming stripped 4 bases from V and 0 bases from J, with 12 bases between. This CDR3 region has 15 residues. Here the CDR3 reads CASSLGTKSTDTQYF. As DNA, the CDR3 is TGTGCCAGCAGCCTGGGGACAAAGAGCACAGATACGCAGTATTTT.

The chain couples TRBV6-1 to TRBJ2-1, with D maybe TRBD1 (5 bases). CDR3 length: 12 amino acids. V was trimmed by 2 bases and J by 6 bases, leaving 5 bases between them. Germline V gene data show CDR1 as MNHNS and CDR2 as SASEGT. The CDR3 DNA is TGTGCCAGCAGTGAACAGGGCAATGAGCAGTTCTTC. Translated, it gives CASSEQGNEQFF.

This chain links TRBV7-8 with TRBJ2-3; 7 bases agree with TRBD2. CDR3 length: 13 residues. V gave up 5 bases and J gave up 7 bases; unmatched junction bases: 6. The germline V gene encodes CDR1 SGHVS and CDR2 FQNEAQ. DNA for the CDR3: TGTGCCAGCAGCCCTAGCGGACTTAATACGCAGTATTTT. Amino acid sequence: CASSPSGLNTQYF. The full variable domain, its missing parts supplied by reference TRBV7-8 and TRBJ2-3, is GAGVSQSPRYKVAKRGQDVALRCDPISGHVSLFWYQQALGQGPEFLTYFQNEAQLDKSGLPSDRFFAERPEGSVSTLKIQRTQQEDSAVYLCASSPSGLNTQYFGPGTRLTVL.

The table lists this clone with a few counts. The chain recombines TRBV6-4 with TRBJ1-1; D unresolved. The germline V gene encodes CDR1 MRHNA and CDR2 SNTAGT. The CDR3 covers 13 residues. V was shortened by 3 bases and J by 4 bases, with 9 bases between the two germline ends. CDR3 nucleotides: TGTGCCAGCAGTGAGAGGGCGACCACTGAAGCTTTCTTT. Encoded protein: CASSERATTEAFF.

This clone turned up a few times. The chain uses TRBV21-1 and TRBJ1-4; TRBD1 was called by the table and not checked on the DNA. TRBV21-1 corresponds to a pseudogene. The CDR3 runs 11 residues. This CDR3 reads CASSNSEKLFF. The CDR3 coding sequence is TGTGCCAGCAGCAACAGTGAAAAACTGTTTTTT.

The chain joins TRBV6-5 to TRBJ2-1; 9 nucleotides line up with TRBD2. The CDR3 spans 16 residues. Germline assignment: CDR1 MNHEY and CDR2 SVGAGI. With V trimmed by 4 bases and J by 2 bases, 6 bases remained unmatched. This CDR3 reads CASSSRRGGAYNEQFF. The CDR3 coding sequence is TGTGCCAGCAGTTCGAGGCGGGGGGGCGCCTACAATGAGCAGTTCTTC.

The chain carries TRBV7-2 and TRBJ2-7; D perhaps matches TRBD1 (7 bases). CDR3 size: 16 residues. CDR1 and CDR2 from the germline V gene are SGHTA and FQGNSA. V was cut by 4 bases and J by 9 bases, with 25 bases left in between. The CDR3 bases are TGTGCCAGCAGCTCCCAGGGGGGACGGCCTAGATTTGGGCAGTACTTC. This gives the protein CASSSQGGRPRFGQYF.

The chain employs TRBV28 and TRBJ1-1; a weak D match, TRBD1 (6 bases). The CDR3 runs to 15 residues. The V end lost 9 bases, the J end lost 0 bases, and 17 bases lay between the germline ends. The germline V gene encodes CDR1 MDHEN and CDR2 SYDVKM. The CDR3 is CASTWVGDMNTEAFF. The CDR3 coding sequence is TGTGCCAGTACTTGGGTGGGGGACATGAACACTGAAGCTTTCTTT.

The CDR3 region is CASSGTGGSYNEQFF. The CDR3 region has the DNA TGTGCCAGCAGCGGAACAGGGGGATCCTACAATGAGCAGTTCTTC. The J gene is TRBJ2-1, the V gene TRBV9; 8 nucleotides match TRBD1. Germline V gene sequence: CDR1 SGDLS, CDR2 YYNGEE. The CDR3 totals 15 residues. The V segment lost 3 bases and the J segment 1 base; nucleotides outside the gene matches: 3.

The rearrangement links TRBV30 to TRBJ1-4, with a tentative D call TRBD1 (6 bases). Per germline, CDR1 GTSNPN and CDR2 SVGIG (reference sequence). V lost 5 bases to trimming and J lost 5 bases, with 12 bases between them. The CDR3 loop spans 13 amino acids. The CDR3 region is CAWSQDSNEKLFF. The CDR3 DNA reads as TGTGCCTGGTCCCAGGACAGCAATGAAAAACTGTTTTTT.

The chain couples TRBV19 to TRBJ1-2; tentative D call: TRBD1 (5 bases). Per the germline V gene, CDR1 is LNHDA and CDR2 is SQIVND (reference sequence). V was pared by 3 bases and J by 6 bases, with 8 bases between. There are 12 residues in the CDR3. The CDR3 region is CASSILGDGYTF. The CDR3 region has the DNA TGTGCCAGTAGTATCCTAGGGGATGGCTACACCTTC.

This clone was counted a single time. The chain combines TRBV11-2 with TRBJ2-7; the D gene is possibly TRBD1 (6 bases). Germline CDR1 SGHAT, CDR2 FQNNGV. V lost 5 bases to trimming and J lost 1 base, with 18 bases between them. CDR3 length: 16 residues. The CDR3 spells CASSPYQRDTSYEQYF. The CDR3 DNA follows: TGTGCCAGCAGCCCCTACCAACGGGACACTTCCTACGAGCAGTACTTC.

This sequence joins TRBV7-2 and TRBJ2-1; D might be TRBD1 (6 bases). The CDR3 is 16 amino acids. Germline V gene data show CDR1 as SGHTA and CDR2 as FQGNSA. Deletions cut 1 base from V and 9 bases from J, with 19 bases between. The CDR3 here is CASSLGQGRKRSEQFF. The DNA for the CDR3 is TGTGCCAGCAGCTTAGGCCAGGGGCGAAAGAGATCTGAGCAGTTCTTC.

The chain employs TRBV5-1 and TRBJ1-1; D gene unclear. Germline values: CDR1 SGHRS, CDR2 YFSETQ. The CDR3 extends over 13 amino acids. V was pared by 4 bases and J by 4 bases, with 11 bases between. Here the CDR3 DNA reads TGCGCCAGCAGCAAGGGAGGGATCACTGAAGCTTTCTTT. Translated, it gives CASSKGGITEAFF.

The chain recombines TRBV29-1 with TRBJ2-7; TRBD1 is a possible D gene (6 bases). Trimming shortened V by 0 bases and J by 2 bases, and 11 bases separated the two germline ends. This CDR3 region has 14 residues. Per the germline V gene, CDR1 is SQVTM and CDR2 is ANQGSEA. CDR3 sequence reads: CSVEDQDRTYEQYF. The CDR3 DNA reads TGCAGCGTTGAAGATCAAGACAGGACCTACGAGCAGTACTTC.

The chain joins TRBV6-5 to TRBJ2-7, with D unresolved. V gave up 2 bases and J gave up 3 bases, with 11 bases separating them. CDR1 and CDR2 (germline): MNHEY, SVGAGI. This CDR3 region has 14 residues. This chain's CDR3 is CASSYGPDNYEQYV. DNA for the CDR3: TGTGCCAGCAGTTACGGCCCGGATAACTACGAGCAGTACGTC.

This chain links TRBV11-2 with TRBJ2-7; the match to TRBD1 covers 7 bases. The CDR3 runs 16 residues. Germline trimming cut 6 bases from V and 3 bases from J; bases unmatched to any gene: 14. Germline lookup yields CDR1 SGHAT and CDR2 FQNNGV. CDR3 DNA: TGTGCCAGCAGACCCATCCCGGCAGGGGGAAACTACGAGCAGTACGTC. This translates into CASRPIPAGGNYEQYV.

The chain uses TRBV6-4 and TRBJ2-1; TRBD2 aligns across 10 bases. Germline-derived CDR1 and CDR2 are MRHNA and SNTAGT. The CDR3 is 14 residues long. Trimming cost V 4 bases and J 6 bases; bases outside gene matches: 3. The CDR3 coding sequence is TGTGCCAGCAGTGGGCTAGCGGGAGCCAATGAGCAGTTCTTC. Its translation: CASSGLAGANEQFF.

This clone was picked up a small number of times. V gene TRBV4-3 combines with J gene TRBJ1-2; 11 nucleotides line up with TRBD1. V was clipped by 4 bases and J by 4 bases; unmatched bases: 11. Per germline, CDR1 LGHNA and CDR2 YSLEER. The CDR3 covers 17 residues. The CDR3 spells CASSRAGQGGTRYGYTF. CDR3 DNA: TGCGCCAGCAGCCGCGCGGGACAGGGGGGAACACGCTATGGCTACACCTTC.

As regards this clone: Just one base apart from a much larger clone, this may be a read error. CDR3 nucleotide sequence: TGTGCCAGCAGTGGGACTAGCGGGAGCCCAGATACGCAGTATTTT. Translated: CASSGTSGSPDTQYF. The chain links TRBV6-5 to TRBJ2-3, with TRBD2 identical over 14 bases. Germline CDR1 is MNHEY and CDR2 is SVGAGI. The CDR3 contains 15 residues. J was trimmed by 4 bases and V by 5 bases; bases with no gene match: 2.

CDR3 sequence (DNA): TGCGCCAGCAGCGCCGACAGGGTGACTGAAGCTTTCTTT. The encoded protein is CASSADRVTEAFF. The chain uses TRBV5-1 and TRBJ1-1; the match to TRBD1 covers 7 bases. The CDR3 has 13 residues. Germline values: CDR1 SGHRS, CDR2 YFSETQ. J was trimmed by 5 bases and V by 4 bases; bases with no gene match: 5.

The chain recombines TRBV19 with TRBJ1-6; D remains ambiguous. The V end was cut by 6 bases, the J end by 0 bases, with 9 bases between. CDR3 length: 15 amino acids. CDR1 and CDR2 from the germline V gene are LNHDA and SQIVND (reference sequence). In DNA form, the CDR3 reads TGTGCCAGTAGGCCTATGAGCTCCTATAATTCACCCCTCCACTTT. Its translation is CASRPMSSYNSPLHF.